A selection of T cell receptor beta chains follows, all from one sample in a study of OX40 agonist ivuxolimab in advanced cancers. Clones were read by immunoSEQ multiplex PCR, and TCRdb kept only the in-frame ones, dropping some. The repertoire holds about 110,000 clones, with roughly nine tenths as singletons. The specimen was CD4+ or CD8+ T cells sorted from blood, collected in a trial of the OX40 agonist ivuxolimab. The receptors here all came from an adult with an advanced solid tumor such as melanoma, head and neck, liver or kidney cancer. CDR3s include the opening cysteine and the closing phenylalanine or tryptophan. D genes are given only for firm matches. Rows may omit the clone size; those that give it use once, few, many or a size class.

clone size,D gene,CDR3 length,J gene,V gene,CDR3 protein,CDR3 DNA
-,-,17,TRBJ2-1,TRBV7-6,CASSLAVAVSSYNEQFF,TGTGCCAGCAGCTTGGCAGTAGCGGTGAGCTCCTACAATGAGCAGTTCTTC
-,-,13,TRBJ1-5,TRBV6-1,CASKSGNNQPQHF,TGTGCCAGCAAGTCCGGGAATAATCAGCCCCAGCATTTT
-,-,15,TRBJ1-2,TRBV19,CASNPYRTDPYGYTF,TGTGCCAGTAACCCCTATAGGACAGACCCCTATGGCTACACCTTC
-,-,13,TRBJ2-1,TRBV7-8,CASSLNRDLEQFF,TGTGCCAGCAGTTTAAACCGGGACTTGGAGCAGTTCTTC
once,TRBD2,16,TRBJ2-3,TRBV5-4,CASSLAWRGGTDTQYF,TGTGCCAGCAGCTTGGCCTGGCGGGGGGGCACAGATACGCAGTATTTT
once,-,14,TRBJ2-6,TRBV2,CASSGTAGANVLTF,TGTGCCAGCAGTGGGACAGCTGGGGCCAACGTCCTGACTTTC
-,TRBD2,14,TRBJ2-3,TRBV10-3,CASQSGVSTDTQYF,TGTGCCAGCCAAAGCGGGGTCAGCACAGATACGCAGTATTTT
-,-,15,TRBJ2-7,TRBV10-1,CASSGGVGQSYEQYF,TGCGCCAGCAGTGGGGGAGTAGGACAGTCCTACGAGCAGTACTTC
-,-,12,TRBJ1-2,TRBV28,CASTGGGYGYTF,TGTGCCTCTACCGGGGGGGGCTATGGCTACACCTTC
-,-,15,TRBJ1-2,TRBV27,CASLSAMGVLSGYTF,TGTGCCAGCTTGAGCGCAATGGGGGTCTTGAGTGGCTACACCTTC
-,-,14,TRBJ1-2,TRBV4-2,CASSQEGGFYGYTF,TGTGCCAGCAGCCAAGAGGGGGGGTTCTATGGCTACACCTTC
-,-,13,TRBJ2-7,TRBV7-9,CASSRTGEYEQYF,TGTGCCAGCAGCCGGACGGGTGAATACGAGCAGTACTTC
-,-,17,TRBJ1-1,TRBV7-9,CASSPRDLGGTNTEAFF,TGTGCCAGCAGCCCAAGGGATTTAGGCGGTACGAACACTGAAGCTTTCTTT
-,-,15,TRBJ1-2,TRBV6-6,CASSYSGPSNYGYTF,TGTGCCAGCAGTTACTCTGGACCTTCGAACTATGGCTACACCTTC
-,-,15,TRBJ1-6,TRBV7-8,CASSFIQHANSPLHF,TGTGCCAGCAGCTTTATTCAACACGCCAATTCACCCCTCCACTTT
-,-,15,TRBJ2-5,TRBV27,CASSPRLRLQETQYF,TGTGCCAGCAGCCCCAGACTCAGACTCCAAGAGACCCAGTACTTC
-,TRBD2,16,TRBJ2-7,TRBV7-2,CASSLGSGGHSYEQYF,TGTGCCAGCAGCTTGGGTAGCGGGGGTCATTCCTACGAGCAGTACTTC
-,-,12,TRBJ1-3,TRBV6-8,CATLSSGNTIYF,TGTGCCACCCTTTCCTCTGGAAACACCATATATTTT
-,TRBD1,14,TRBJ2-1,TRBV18,CASSPGTGHREQFF,TGTGCCAGCTCACCCGGGACAGGGCACCGGGAGCAGTTCTTC
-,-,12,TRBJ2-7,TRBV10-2,CASSESQGPVGF,TGCGCCAGCAGTGAGTCGCAGGGACCGGTCGGTTTC
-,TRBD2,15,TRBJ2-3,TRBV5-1,CASSLVGGRADTQYF,TGCGCCAGCAGCTTGGTCGGGGGGAGGGCAGATACGCAGTATTTT
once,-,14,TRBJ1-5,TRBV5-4,CASSNSYSNQPQHF,TGTGCCAGCAGCAACAGCTATAGCAATCAGCCCCAGCATTTT
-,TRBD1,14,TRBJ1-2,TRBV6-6,CASSFQGASYGYTF,TGTGCCAGCAGCTTTCAGGGGGCCAGCTATGGCTACACCTTC
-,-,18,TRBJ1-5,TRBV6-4,CASSEMESEAYSNQPQHF,TGTGCCAGCAGTGAAATGGAGTCTGAGGCCTATAGCAATCAGCCCCAGCATTTT